This T cell receptor (beta chain) was recorded in a study of T cell changes during pregnancy in multiple sclerosis. The CDR3 spans 15 residues. CDR1 is MDHEN and CDR2 is SYDVKM in the germline V gene. The V and J ends lost 3 bases and 9 bases respectively, with 18 bases between them. Generated by immunoSEQ multiplex PCR, the TCRdb table keeps only in-frame clones and is missing some. Here the sample spans around 73,000 clones, 92% being singletons. The TCR comes from a female donor in good health, enrolled as a control in a pregnancy study. The rearrangement links TRBV28 to TRBJ1-5, with a weak D call TRBD1 (5 bases). This sample comprised peripheral blood, obtained in the third trimester of pregnancy. The CDR3 loop is CASSLLQETRGPQHF. The CDR3 nucleotides are TGTGCCAGCAGTTTGTTACAGGAGACGCGAGGGCCCCAGCATTTT.